These 16 T cell receptor beta chains originate from one sample sequenced in a study of T cell changes during pregnancy in multiple sclerosis (dated by TCRdb to about 2019). The library was generated by the immunoSEQ multiplex PCR assay. TCRdb took over this immuneACCESS table, retaining in-frame rearrangements with V and J assigned. Such tables are incomplete; in checked studies, under half of the missing clones stem from an unresolved V gene, and the remainder is unexplained. The sample yields some 80,000 clones; about 95% were counted once. The ten largest make up more than 0.85% of the sample. The sample here was peripheral blood, taken in the second trimester of pregnancy. These receptors were collected from a female donor with multiple sclerosis, enrolled in a pregnancy study.

V is TRBV5-4 and J is TRBJ1-2; no definite D call. The CDR3 is 15 amino acids. V was trimmed by 0 bases and J by 1 base, leaving 10 bases between them. The germline V gene has CDR1 SGHNT and CDR2 YYREEE (reference sequence). CDR3 nucleotide sequence: TGTGCCAGCAGCTTGGCAGCGGGAAGTAACTATGGCTACACCTTC. Encoded protein: CASSLAAGSNYGYTF.

This chain uses TRBV15 with TRBJ2-7; TRBD2 aligns across 7 bases. Per germline, CDR1 LNHNV and CDR2 YYDKDF (reference sequence). The V and J ends lost 0 bases and 3 bases, in that order; junction bases with no gene match: 5. The CDR3 consists of 15 residues. The DNA for the CDR3 is TGTGCCACCAGCAGAGATCGTGGCGGGGGCTACGAGCAGTACTTC. It encodes CATSRDRGGGYEQYF.

V is TRBV6-5 and J is TRBJ1-3, with D hard to call. Trimming shortened V by 7 bases and J by 4 bases, and 14 bases separated the two germline ends. The CDR3 runs 14 residues. CDR1 is MNHEY and CDR2 is SVGAGI in the germline V gene. The CDR3 DNA follows: TGTGCCAGCACTATAGGAGGCAGCGGAAACACCATATATTTT. It is translated as CASTIGGSGNTIYF.

The chain recombines TRBV27 with TRBJ2-3; TRBD1 matches 10 bases. Germline assignment: CDR1 MNHEY and CDR2 SMNVEV (reference sequence). The CDR3 runs 18 residues. J lost 1 base, V lost 1 base, and 8 bases had no gene match. The CDR3 sequence is CASSLYQDRGLGTDTQYF. The CDR3 region has the DNA TGTGCCAGCAGTTTATATCAGGACAGGGGGTTAGGCACAGATACGCAGTATTTT.

The gene calls are TRBV7-6 and TRBJ2-2; 15 bases are a match to TRBD2. The germline V gene encodes CDR1 SGHVS and CDR2 FNYEAQ. The CDR3 covers 17 residues. The V segment lost 1 base and the J segment 5 bases; nucleotides outside the gene matches: 2. In DNA, the CDR3 is TGTGCCAGCAGCTTAGGTGGACTAGCGGGAGGGACCGGGGAGCTGTTTTTT. The encoded protein is CASSLGGLAGGTGELFF.

The CDR3 spells CASSVPSGMIDTQYF. The CDR3 nucleotides read TGTGCCAGCAGTGTGCCTAGCGGGATGATAGATACGCAGTATTTT. The chain employs TRBV2 and TRBJ2-3; TRBD2 agrees at 9 bases. This CDR3 contains 15 residues. The V segment lost 4 bases and the J segment 5 bases; nucleotides outside the gene matches: 7. CDR1 and CDR2 from the germline V gene are SNHLY and FYNNEI.

The chain employs TRBV6-5 and TRBJ1-1, with 7 bases identical to TRBD1. Germline V gene lookup returns CDR1 MNHEY and CDR2 SVGAGI. J was trimmed by 4 bases and V by 7 bases; bases with no gene match: 9. This CDR3 region has 14 residues. The CDR3 bases are TGTGCCAGCACCCCGTACGCAGGGGGCACTGAAGCTTTCTTT. Amino acids: CASTPYAGGTEAFF.

CDR3 coding DNA: TGTGCCAGCAGCTTAGTGGCTAGCGGGAGATCTGGCGAGCAGTACTTC. This encodes CASSLVASGRSGEQYF. The gene calls are TRBV7-2 and TRBJ2-7; 10 bases line up with TRBD2. V trimming: 1 base; J trimming: 6 bases; junction bases outside the gene matches: 9. CDR1 SGHTA and CDR2 FQGNSA come from the germline V gene. This CDR3 is built from 16 residues.

CDR3 residues: CASSLETSGSSEDTQYF. Here the CDR3 DNA reads TGTGCCAGCAGCTTAGAGACTAGCGGGAGTTCTGAAGATACGCAGTATTTT. The rearrangement joins TRBV11-3 to TRBJ2-3; 12 bases map to TRBD2. There are 17 residues in the CDR3. V lost 0 bases and J lost 5; bases outside the gene matches: 6. The germline gives CDR1 SGHNT, CDR2 YENEEA. Supplemented by reference TRBV11-3 and TRBJ2-3, the full variable domain reads EAGVVQSPRYKIIEKKQPVAFWCNPISGHNTLYWYLQNLGQGPELLIRYENEEAVDDSQLPKDRFSAERLKGVDSTLKIQPAELGDSAVYLCASSLETSGSSEDTQYFGPGTRLTVL.

The V call is TRBV18, the J call TRBJ1-4; the match to TRBD1 covers 8 bases. V dropped 4 bases and J dropped 6; count of bases not matched to a gene: 16. From germline, CDR1 is KGHSH and CDR2 LQKENI. CDR3 length: 18 residues. CDR3 nucleotides: TGTGCCAGCTCACTAAAAGGACAGGGAATGGTATTGCATGAAAAACTGTTTTTT. This sequence encodes CASSLKGQGMVLHEKLFF.

CDR3 nucleotide sequence: TGCGCCAGCAGTGATATCGGGACAGATACGCAGTATTTT. This sequence encodes CASSDIGTDTQYF. The V call is TRBV10-1, the J call TRBJ2-3; D is undetermined. The CDR3 is 13 residues long. The germline gives CDR1 WNHNN, CDR2 SYGVQD (reference sequence). Trimming stripped 3 bases from V and 3 bases from J, with 7 bases between.

This chain links TRBV9 with TRBJ1-1, with no clear D. Germline loops: CDR1 SGDLS, CDR2 YYNGEE. There are 13 residues in the CDR3. Trimming removed 0 bases at V and 2 bases at J, with 5 bases between. The CDR3 DNA is TGTGCCAGCAGCGTAGTTTTAAACACTGAAGCTTTCTTT. Translation: CASSVVLNTEAFF.

This chain joins TRBV5-1 and TRBJ2-7; the D gene is possibly TRBD1 (5 bases). V shed 5 bases and J shed 4 bases, with 10 bases lying between them. The CDR3 is 12 amino acids. Per germline, CDR1 SGHRS and CDR2 YFSETQ. The CDR3 loop is CASSSDTYEQYF. The CDR3 DNA reads TGCGCCAGCAGTTCGGACACGTACGAGCAGTACTTC.

The chain combines TRBV5-1 with TRBJ2-1; 12 bases are shared with TRBD1. The J segment lost 6 bases and the V segment lost 0 bases, leaving 4 bases of the junction unmatched. Germline CDR1 and CDR2: SGHRS and YFSETQ. CDR3 length: 16 amino acids. CDR3 nucleotides: TGCGCCAGCAGCTTGGAAGGGACAGGGGGCTTCAATGAGCAGTTCTTC. Encoded protein: CASSLEGTGGFNEQFF.

The count of this clone is one. V is TRBV5-5 and J is TRBJ1-1; possibly TRBD1 for D (5 bases). Trimming cost V 0 bases and J 11 bases, with 14 bases left between them. CDR1 SGHKS and CDR2 YYEKEE come from the germline V gene (reference sequence). This CDR3 spans 13 amino acids. The CDR3 spells CASSLDSQGKAFF. In DNA, the CDR3 is TGTGCCAGCAGCTTGGACTCCCAGGGAAAGGCTTTCTTT. Combining the CDR3 with reference TRBV5-5 and TRBJ1-1 gives the whole variable domain DAGVTQSPTHLIKTRGQQVTLRCSPISGHKSVSWYQQVLGQGPQFIFQYYEKEERGRGNFPDRFSARQFPNYSSELNVNALLLGDSALYLCASSLDSQGKAFFGQGTRLTVV.

The V call is TRBV5-1, the J call TRBJ1-1, with D possibly matching TRBD1 (5 bases). This CDR3 has 16 amino acids. Per the germline V gene, CDR1 is SGHRS and CDR2 is YFSETQ. With 0 bases removed from V and 5 bases from J, the gap between germline ends came to 17 bases. CDR3 amino acids: CASSLDWRGSETEAFF. For the CDR3, the DNA is TGCGCCAGCAGCTTGGATTGGAGGGGATCGGAAACTGAAGCTTTCTTT.